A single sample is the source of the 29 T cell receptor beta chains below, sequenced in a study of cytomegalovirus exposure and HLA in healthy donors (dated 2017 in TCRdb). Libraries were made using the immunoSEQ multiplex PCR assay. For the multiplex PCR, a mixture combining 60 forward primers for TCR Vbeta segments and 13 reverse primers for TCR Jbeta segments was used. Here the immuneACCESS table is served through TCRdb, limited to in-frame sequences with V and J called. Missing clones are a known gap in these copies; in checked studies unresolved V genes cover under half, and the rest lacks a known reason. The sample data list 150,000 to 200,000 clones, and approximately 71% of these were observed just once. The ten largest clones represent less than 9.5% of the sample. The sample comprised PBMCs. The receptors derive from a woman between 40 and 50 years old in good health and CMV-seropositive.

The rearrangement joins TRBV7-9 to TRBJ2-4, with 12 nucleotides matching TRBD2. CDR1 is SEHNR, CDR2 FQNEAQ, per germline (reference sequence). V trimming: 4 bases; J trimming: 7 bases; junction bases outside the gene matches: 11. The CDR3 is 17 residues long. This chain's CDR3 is CASSSGLAGIRGNIQYF. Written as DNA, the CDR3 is TGTGCCAGCAGCTCCGGACTAGCGGGAATTAGGGGGAACATTCAGTACTTC.

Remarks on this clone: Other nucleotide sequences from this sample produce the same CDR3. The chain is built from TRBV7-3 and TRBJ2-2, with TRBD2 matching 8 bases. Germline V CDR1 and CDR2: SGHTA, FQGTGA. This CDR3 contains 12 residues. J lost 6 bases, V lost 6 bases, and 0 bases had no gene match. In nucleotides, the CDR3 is TGTGCCAGCAGGCGGGAGGCCGGGGAGCTGTTTTTT. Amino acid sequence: CASRREAGELFF.

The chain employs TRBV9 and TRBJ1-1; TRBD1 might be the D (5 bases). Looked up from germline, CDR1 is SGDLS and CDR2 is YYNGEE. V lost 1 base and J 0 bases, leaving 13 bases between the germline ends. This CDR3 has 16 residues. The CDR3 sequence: CASSVRATAMNTEAFF. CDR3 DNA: TGTGCCAGCAGCGTACGGGCGACAGCTATGAACACTGAAGCTTTCTTT.

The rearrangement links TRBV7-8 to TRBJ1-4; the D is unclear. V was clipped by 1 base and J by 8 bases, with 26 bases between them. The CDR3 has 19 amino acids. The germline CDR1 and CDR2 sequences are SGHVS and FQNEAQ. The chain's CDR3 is CASSLVPPEEIGFEEKLFF. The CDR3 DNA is TGTGCCAGCAGCTTAGTCCCCCCAGAGGAGATTGGCTTCGAGGAAAAACTGTTTTTT.

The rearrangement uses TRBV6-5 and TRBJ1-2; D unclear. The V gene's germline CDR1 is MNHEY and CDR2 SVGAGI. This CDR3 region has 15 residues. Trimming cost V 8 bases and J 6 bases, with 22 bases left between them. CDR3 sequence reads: CASQPDFPVKDGYTF. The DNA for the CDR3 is TGTGCCAGCCAACCCGATTTCCCAGTTAAAGATGGCTACACCTTC.

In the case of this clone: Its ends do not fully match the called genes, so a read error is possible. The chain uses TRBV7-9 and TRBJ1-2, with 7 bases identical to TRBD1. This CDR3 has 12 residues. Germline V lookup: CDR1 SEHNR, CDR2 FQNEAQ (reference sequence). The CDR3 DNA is TGTTCCAGCAGATTTAGGGACAGCGGCTACACCTTC. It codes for CSSRFRDSGYTF.

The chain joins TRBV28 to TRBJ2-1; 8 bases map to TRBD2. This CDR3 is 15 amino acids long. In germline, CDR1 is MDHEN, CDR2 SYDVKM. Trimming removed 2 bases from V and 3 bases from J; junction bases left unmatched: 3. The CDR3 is CASSLNSGNYNEQFF. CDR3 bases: TGTGCCAGCAGTTTAAATAGCGGGAACTACAATGAGCAGTTCTTC.

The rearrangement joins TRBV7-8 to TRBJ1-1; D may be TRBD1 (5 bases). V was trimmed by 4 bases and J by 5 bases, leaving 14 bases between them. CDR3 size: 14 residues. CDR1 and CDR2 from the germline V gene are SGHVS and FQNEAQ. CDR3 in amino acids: CASSSNLRVTEAFF. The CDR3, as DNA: TGTGCCAGCAGCTCAAACCTCAGGGTAACTGAAGCTTTCTTT.

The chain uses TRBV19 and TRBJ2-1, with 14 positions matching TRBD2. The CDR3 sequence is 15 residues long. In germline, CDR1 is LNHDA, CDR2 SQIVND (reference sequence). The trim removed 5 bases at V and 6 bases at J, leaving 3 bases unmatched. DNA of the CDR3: TGTGCCAGTAGTGTAGGGACTAGCGGGAGCAATGAGCAGTTCTTC. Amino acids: CASSVGTSGSNEQFF.

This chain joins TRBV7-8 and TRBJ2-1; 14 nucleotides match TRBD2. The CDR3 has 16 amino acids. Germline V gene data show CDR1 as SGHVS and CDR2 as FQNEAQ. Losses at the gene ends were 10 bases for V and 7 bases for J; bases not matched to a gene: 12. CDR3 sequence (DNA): TGTGCCACAAAAGGGGGACTAGCGGGAGTTTGGAATGAGCAGTTCTTC. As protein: CATKGGLAGVWNEQFF.

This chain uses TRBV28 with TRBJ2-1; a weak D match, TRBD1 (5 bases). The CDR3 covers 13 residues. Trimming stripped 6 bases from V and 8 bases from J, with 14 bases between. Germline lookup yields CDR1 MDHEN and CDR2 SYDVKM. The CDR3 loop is CASRTPGIDEQFF. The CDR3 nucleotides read TGTGCCAGCAGGACCCCAGGGATCGATGAGCAGTTCTTC.

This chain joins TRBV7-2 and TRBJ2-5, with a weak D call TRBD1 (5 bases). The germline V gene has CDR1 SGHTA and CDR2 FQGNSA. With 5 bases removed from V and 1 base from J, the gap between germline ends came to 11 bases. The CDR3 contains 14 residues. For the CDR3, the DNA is TGTGCCAGCAGCCCCCAGGGCGGCCAAGAGACCCAGTACTTC. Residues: CASSPQGGQETQYF.

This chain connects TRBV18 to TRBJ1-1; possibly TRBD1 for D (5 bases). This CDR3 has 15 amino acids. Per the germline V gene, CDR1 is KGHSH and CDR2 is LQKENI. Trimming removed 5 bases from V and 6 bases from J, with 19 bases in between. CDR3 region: CASSSLSGGDAEAFF. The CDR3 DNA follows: TGTGCCAGCTCATCGCTTAGTGGCGGGGACGCTGAAGCTTTCTTT.

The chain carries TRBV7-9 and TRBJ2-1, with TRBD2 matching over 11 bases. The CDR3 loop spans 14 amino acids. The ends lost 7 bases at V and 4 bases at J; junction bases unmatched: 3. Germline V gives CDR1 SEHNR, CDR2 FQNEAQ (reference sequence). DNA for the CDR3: TGTGCCAGCACGGGGACTAGCGGTTACAATGAGCAGTTCTTC. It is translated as CASTGTSGYNEQFF.

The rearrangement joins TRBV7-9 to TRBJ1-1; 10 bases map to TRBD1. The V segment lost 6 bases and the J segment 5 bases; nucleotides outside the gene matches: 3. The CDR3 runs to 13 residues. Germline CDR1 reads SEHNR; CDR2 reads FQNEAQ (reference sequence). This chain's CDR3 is CASSSGQGTEAFF. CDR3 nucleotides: TGTGCCAGCAGTTCGGGACAGGGGACTGAAGCTTTCTTT.

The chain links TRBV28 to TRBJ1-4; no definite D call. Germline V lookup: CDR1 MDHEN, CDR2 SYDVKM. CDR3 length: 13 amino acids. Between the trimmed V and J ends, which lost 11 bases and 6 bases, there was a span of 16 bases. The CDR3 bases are TGTGCCCTCGGCCGGGGATCGGATGAAAAACTGTTTTTT. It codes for CALGRGSDEKLFF. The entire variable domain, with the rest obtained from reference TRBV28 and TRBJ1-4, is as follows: DVKVTQSSRYLVKRTGEKVFLECVQDMDHENMFWYRQDPGLGLRLIYFSYDVKMKEKGDIPEGYSVSREKKERFSLILESASTNQTSMYLCALGRGSDEKLFFGSGTQLSVL.

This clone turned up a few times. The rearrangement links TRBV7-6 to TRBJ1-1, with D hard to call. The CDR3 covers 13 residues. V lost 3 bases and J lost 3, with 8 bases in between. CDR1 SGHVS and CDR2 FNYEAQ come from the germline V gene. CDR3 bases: TGTGCCAGCAGCTTTCAGTCGTACACTGAAGCTTTCTTT. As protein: CASSFQSYTEAFF.

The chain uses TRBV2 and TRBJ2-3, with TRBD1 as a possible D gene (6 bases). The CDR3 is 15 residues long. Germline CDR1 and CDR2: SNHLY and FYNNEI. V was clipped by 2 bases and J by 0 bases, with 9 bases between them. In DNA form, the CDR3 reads TGTGCCAGCAGTGAACAGGGGTCTAGCACAGATACGCAGTATTTT. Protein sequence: CASSEQGSSTDTQYF. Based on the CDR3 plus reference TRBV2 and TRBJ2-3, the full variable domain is EPEVTQTPSHQVTQMGQEVILRCVPISNHLYFYWYRQILGQKVEFLVSFYNNEISEKSEIFDDQFSVERPDGSNFTLKIRSTKLEDSAMYFCASSEQGSSTDTQYFGPGTRLTVL.

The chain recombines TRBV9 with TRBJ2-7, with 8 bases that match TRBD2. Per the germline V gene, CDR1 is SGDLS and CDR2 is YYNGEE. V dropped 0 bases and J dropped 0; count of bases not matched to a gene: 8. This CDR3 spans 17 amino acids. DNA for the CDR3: TGTGCCAGCAGCGTAGACCCTAGCGGGTTAAGCTCCTACGAGCAGTACTTC. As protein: CASSVDPSGLSSYEQYF.

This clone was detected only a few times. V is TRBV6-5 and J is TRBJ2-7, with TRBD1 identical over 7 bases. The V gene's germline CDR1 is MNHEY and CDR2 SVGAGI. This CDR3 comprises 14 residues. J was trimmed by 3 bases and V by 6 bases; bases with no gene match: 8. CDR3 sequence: CASSPRTGFYEQYF. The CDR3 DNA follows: TGTGCCAGCAGCCCTAGGACAGGCTTCTACGAGCAGTACTTC.

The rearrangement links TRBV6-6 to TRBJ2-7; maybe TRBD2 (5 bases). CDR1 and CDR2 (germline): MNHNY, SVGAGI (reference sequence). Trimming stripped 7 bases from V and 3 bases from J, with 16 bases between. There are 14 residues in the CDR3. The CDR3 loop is CASKNSDYNYEQYF. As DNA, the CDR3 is TGTGCCAGCAAGAACAGTGACTATAACTACGAGCAGTACTTC.

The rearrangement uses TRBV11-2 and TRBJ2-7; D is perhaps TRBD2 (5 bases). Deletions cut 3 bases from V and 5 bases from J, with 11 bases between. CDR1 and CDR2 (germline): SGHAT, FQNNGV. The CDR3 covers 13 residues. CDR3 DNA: TGTGCCAGCAGCTTCGCAGGAGGACACGAGCAGTACTTC. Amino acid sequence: CASSFAGGHEQYF.

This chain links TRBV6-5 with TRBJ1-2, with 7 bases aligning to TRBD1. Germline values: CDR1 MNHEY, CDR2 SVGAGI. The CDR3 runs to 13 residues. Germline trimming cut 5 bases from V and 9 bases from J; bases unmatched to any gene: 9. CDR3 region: CASSTSGGLRYTF. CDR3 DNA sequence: TGTGCCAGCAGTACATCAGGGGGTTTACGCTACACCTTC.

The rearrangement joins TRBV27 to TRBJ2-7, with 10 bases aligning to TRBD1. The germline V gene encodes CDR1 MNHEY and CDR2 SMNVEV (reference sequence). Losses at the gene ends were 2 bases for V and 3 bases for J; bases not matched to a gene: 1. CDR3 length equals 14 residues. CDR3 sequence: CASSLRDRGYEQYF. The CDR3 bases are TGTGCCAGCAGTTTACGGGACAGGGGCTACGAGCAGTACTTC.

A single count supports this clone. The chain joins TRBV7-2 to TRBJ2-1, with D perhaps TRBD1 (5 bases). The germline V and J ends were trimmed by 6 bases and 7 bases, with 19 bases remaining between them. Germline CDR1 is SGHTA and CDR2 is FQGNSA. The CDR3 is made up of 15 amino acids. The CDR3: CASRLQGSVENEQFF. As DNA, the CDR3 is TGTGCCAGCAGGCTCCAGGGCAGTGTTGAGAATGAGCAGTTCTTC.

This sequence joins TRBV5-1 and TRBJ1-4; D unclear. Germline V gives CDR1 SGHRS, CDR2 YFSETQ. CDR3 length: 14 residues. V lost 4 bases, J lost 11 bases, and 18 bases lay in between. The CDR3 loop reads CASSPGQGREKLFF. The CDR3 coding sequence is TGCGCCAGCAGCCCCGGCCAAGGGAGGGAGAAACTGTTTTTT.

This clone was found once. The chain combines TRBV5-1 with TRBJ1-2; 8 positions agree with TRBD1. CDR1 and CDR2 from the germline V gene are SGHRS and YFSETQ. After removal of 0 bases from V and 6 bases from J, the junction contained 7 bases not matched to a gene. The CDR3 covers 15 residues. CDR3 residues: CASSLEGRGPDGYTF. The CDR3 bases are TGCGCCAGCAGCTTGGAGGGCAGGGGGCCCGATGGCTACACCTTC.

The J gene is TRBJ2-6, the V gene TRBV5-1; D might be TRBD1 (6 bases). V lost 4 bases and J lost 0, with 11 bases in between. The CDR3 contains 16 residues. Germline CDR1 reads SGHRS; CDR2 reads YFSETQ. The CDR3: CASSPGQISGANVLTF. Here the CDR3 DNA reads TGCGCCAGCAGCCCCGGACAGATCTCTGGGGCCAACGTCCTGACTTTC.

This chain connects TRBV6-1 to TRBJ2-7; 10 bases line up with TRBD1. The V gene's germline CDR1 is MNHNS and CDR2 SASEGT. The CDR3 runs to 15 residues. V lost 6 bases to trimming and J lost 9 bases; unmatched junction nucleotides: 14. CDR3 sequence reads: CASRSPGQGRGGQYF. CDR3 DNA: TGTGCCAGCAGGTCTCCGGGACAGGGGAGGGGTGGGCAGTACTTC.